This section outlines one TCR beta chain sequence together with its context. Its specificity is not known. The source of the sample is a study of CD8 T cells in ankylosing spondylitis. Overall study findings and caveats: Ankylosing spondylitis blood appeared to be characterized by a TCR beta motif of eight highly homologous variants. Disease-linked clones reportedly showed significant enrichment in matched ankylosing spondylitis synovial fluid. Prior work had noted some motif variants in reactive arthritis blood and synovial fluid.

Germline trimming cut 0 bases from V and 2 bases from J; bases unmatched to any gene: 4. The germline gives CDR1 MGHRA, CDR2 YSYEKL. This CDR3 contains 15 residues. Molecular-barcoded quantitative 5'-RACE produced these TCR beta libraries. MiXCR, applied by TCRdb to the 5' RACE reads, yields one record per CDR3 protein. The repertoire holds a few hundred thousand distinct CDR3 sequences, with approximately 20% as singletons. The origin of this receptor is a male donor with ankylosing spondylitis. The sequenced sample was blood, either unsorted or a sorted T cell fraction (not recorded which). The gene calls are TRBV4-1 and TRBJ2-7; 7 nucleotides agree with TRBD2. CDR3 sequence reads: CASSQDPAGAYEQYF. DNA for the CDR3: TGCGCCAGCAGCCAAGATCCGGCGGGAGCCTACGAGCAGTACTTC.